What follows are 30 T cell receptor beta chains derived from one specimen sequenced in a study of CD8+ T cells in alopecia areata. Extracted RNA was reverse transcribed, and the resulting cDNA served as sequencing template. TCRdb's table, derived via immunoSEQ multiplex PCR, lists solely in-frame clones and lacks some. The table shows roughly 190,000 clones, with 45% to 75% occurring only once. Treatment of the sample: oral pan-JAK inhibitor, 5-10 mg twice daily. The source was CD4+ T cells sorted from blood, collected at week 4, from a patient treated with tofacitinib. The receptors were gathered from a human donor with alopecia areata.

This chain links TRBV6-5 with TRBJ1-4; tentatively, D is TRBD1 (6 bases). Trimming shortened V by 0 bases and J by 11 bases, and 16 bases separated the two germline ends. The CDR3 has 15 residues. CDR1 is MNHEY and CDR2 is SVGAGI in the germline V gene. CDR3 DNA sequence: TGTGCCAGCAGTTACTCGAGGGGGGGACCTGGGAAACTGTTTTTT. Residues: CASSYSRGGPGKLFF.

J is TRBJ1-1 and V is TRBV30, with D unclear. Germline V gene lookup returns CDR1 GTSNPN and CDR2 SVGIG (reference sequence). Trimming took 8 bases from V and 5 from J, leaving 18 bases between them. The CDR3 extends over 13 amino acids. This CDR3 is CARSLGGFTEAFF. The CDR3 nucleotides read TGTGCCCGTTCTTTGGGAGGGTTTACTGAAGCTTTCTTT. The entire variable domain, with the rest obtained from reference TRBV30 and TRBJ1-1, is as follows: SQTIHQWPATLVQPVGSPLSLECTVEGTSNPNLYWYRQAAGRGLQLLFYSVGIGQISSEVPQNLSASRPQDRQFILSSKKLLLSDSGFYLCARSLGGFTEAFFGQGTRLTVV.

The rearrangement joins TRBV7-2 to TRBJ2-7, with 8 bases matching TRBD1. The V gene end was trimmed by 8 bases and the J gene end by 2 bases; junction bases not matched to a gene: 11. The CDR3 extends over 15 amino acids. The germline gives CDR1 SGHTA, CDR2 FQGNSA. The CDR3 region is CASLFGQGRAYEQYF. CDR3 DNA: TGTGCCAGCTTATTCGGACAGGGTAGGGCCTACGAGCAGTACTTC.

This clone came up many times. V is TRBV5-7 and J is TRBJ2-7; D perhaps matches TRBD1 (6 bases). TRBV5-7 is recorded as an ORF, its role being uncertain. V dropped 3 bases and J dropped 6 bases, with 16 bases sitting between them. This CDR3 region has 14 residues. This chain's CDR3 is CASSSATGGTEQYF. In DNA form, the CDR3 reads TGTGCCAGCAGCTCCGCGACAGGTGGAACCGAGCAGTACTTC.

This clone was observed a handful of times. The V and J genes are TRBV10-3 and TRBJ2-1; 10 bases map to TRBD1. The length of the CDR3 is 14 residues. J lost 5 bases, V lost 5 bases, and 3 bases had no gene match. Germline CDR1 ENHRY, CDR2 SYGVKD. CDR3 sequence reads: CAISRGQGHNEQFF. CDR3 bases: TGTGCCATCAGTAGGGGACAGGGGCACAATGAGCAGTTCTTC.

The CDR3 bases are TGTGCCTGGAGTGGAACAGGGTGGTCCTACGAGCAGTACTTC. Encoded protein: CAWSGTGWSYEQYF. This sequence joins TRBV30 and TRBJ2-7; D might be TRBD1 (6 bases). The germline V and J ends were trimmed by 1 base and 1 base, with 11 bases remaining between them. Germline CDR1 reads GTSNPN; CDR2 reads SVGIG (reference sequence). This CDR3 comprises 14 residues. The full variable domain, in which reference TRBV30 and TRBJ2-7 provide the parts outside the CDR3, is SQTIHQWPATLVQPVGSPLSLECTVEGTSNPNLYWYRQAAGRGLQLLFYSVGIGQISSEVPQNLSASRPQDRQFILSSKKLLLSDSGFYLCAWSGTGWSYEQYFGPGTRLTVT.

The CDR3 nucleotides are TGTGCCTGGATGAGGCAGGGGGCTTTTAACTATGGCTACACCTTC. Translating gives CAWMRQGAFNYGYTF. The chain recombines TRBV30 with TRBJ1-2, with 8 bases aligning to TRBD1. The J segment lost 1 base and the V segment lost 4 bases, leaving 8 bases of the junction unmatched. The CDR3 length is 15 residues. CDR1 and CDR2 from the germline V gene are GTSNPN and SVGIG (reference sequence).

This clone was detected a few times. The chain recombines TRBV14 with TRBJ2-4; D is unclear. The CDR3 consists of 12 residues. Between the trimmed V and J ends, which lost 1 base and 6 bases, there was a span of 4 bases. Germline V gene sequence: CDR1 SGHDN, CDR2 FVKESK. CDR3 nucleotides: TGTGCCAGCAGCCAAGTCCTAAACATTCAGTACTTC. This codes for CASSQVLNIQYF.

This chain links TRBV4-3 with TRBJ1-3; D is unresolved. With 0 bases removed from V and 5 bases from J, the gap between germline ends came to 5 bases. This CDR3 contains 13 residues. In germline, CDR1 is LGHNA, CDR2 YSLEER. The CDR3 protein is CASSQDSRNTIYF. The CDR3 DNA reads TGCGCCAGCAGCCAAGATTCGAGAAACACCATATATTTT.

This clone was observed a single time. The CDR3 is CASSPSSDTGELFF. The CDR3, as DNA: TGCGCCAGCAGCCCAAGTTCGGACACCGGGGAGCTGTTTTTT. The gene calls are TRBV5-1 and TRBJ2-2; D not resolved. The CDR3 is 14 residues long. V was trimmed by 4 bases and J by 3 bases, leaving 10 bases between them. Germline loops: CDR1 SGHRS, CDR2 YFSETQ.

This sequence joins TRBV29-1 and TRBJ1-3; no clear D. The V and J ends lost 2 bases and 8 bases respectively, with 13 bases between them. Germline V gene lookup returns CDR1 SQVTM and CDR2 ANQGSEA. CDR3 length: 13 residues. The DNA for the CDR3 is TGCAGCGTTGAACAGTTCGGCGGAGACACCATATATTTT. The encoded protein is CSVEQFGGDTIYF.

The rearrangement uses TRBV29-1 and TRBJ1-1; tentatively, D is TRBD1 (6 bases). CDR3 length equals 14 residues. Germline V gene data show CDR1 as SQVTM and CDR2 as ANQGSEA. V lost 2 bases to trimming and J lost 6 bases, with 16 bases between them. The CDR3 DNA is TGCAGCGTTGAAAGAACAGGGAGCGGCGCTGAAGCTTTCTTT. Protein sequence: CSVERTGSGAEAFF.

This clone has only one observation. The CDR3 protein is CATRGSYEQYF. For the CDR3, the DNA is TGTGCCACCAGGGGATCCTACGAGCAGTACTTC. The chain is built from TRBV15 and TRBJ2-7; D gene ambiguous. V was pared by 6 bases and J by 1 base, with 4 bases between. CDR3 size: 11 residues. Per the germline V gene, CDR1 is LNHNV and CDR2 is YYDKDF (reference sequence).

V is TRBV30 and J is TRBJ1-5; tentative D call: TRBD1 (6 bases). With 1 base removed from V and 4 bases from J, the gap between germline ends came to 14 bases. Germline V gene sequence: CDR1 GTSNPN, CDR2 SVGIG (reference sequence). This CDR3 region has 15 residues. The CDR3 reads CAWSAHRVENQPQHF. As DNA, the CDR3 is TGTGCCTGGAGTGCCCACAGGGTTGAGAATCAGCCCCAGCATTTT.

V and J are TRBV27 and TRBJ1-5; D unresolved. Germline V gene lookup returns CDR1 MNHEY and CDR2 SMNVEV (reference sequence). V was cut by 5 bases and J by 7 bases, with 12 bases left in between. CDR3 length equals 13 residues. The CDR3 DNA reads TGTGCCAGCAGTCCGCAAACGAGACAGCCCCAGCATTTT. Encoded protein: CASSPQTRQPQHF.

The rearrangement joins TRBV29-1 to TRBJ1-5, with 9 bases matching TRBD1. This CDR3 spans 15 amino acids. Germline CDR1 is SQVTM and CDR2 is ANQGSEA. J gave up 2 bases and V 3 bases, and 5 bases lay outside the gene matches. CDR3 protein: CSVEGTGRGNQPQHF. The CDR3 bases are TGCAGCGTTGAGGGGACAGGGAGAGGCAATCAGCCCCAGCATTTT.

This clone was recorded a few times. The junction differs from germline at one of its ends, possibly a read error. The rearrangement joins TRBV7-2 to TRBJ2-3; D gene uncertain. Germline V lookup: CDR1 SGHTA, CDR2 FQGNSA. The CDR3 length is 10 residues. The CDR3 coding sequence is TGTGCCTCCTACTCCTCAGGCCCCATTTTT. Translating it yields CASYSSGPIF.

This clone was seen a few times. V gene TRBV2 combines with J gene TRBJ1-5; the D gene is possibly TRBD1 (6 bases). Per germline, CDR1 SNHLY and CDR2 FYNNEI. The CDR3 is 17 residues long. Trimming pared 3 bases from V and 3 bases from J, leaving 18 bases between. CDR3 residues: CASSELAQTGLNQPQHF. The CDR3, as DNA: TGTGCCAGCAGTGAGCTTGCTCAAACAGGGCTCAATCAGCCCCAGCATTTT.

The chain is built from TRBV7-2 and TRBJ2-3, with 11 nucleotides matching TRBD2. The CDR3 has 17 residues. The V and J ends lost 4 bases and 3 bases, in that order; junction bases with no gene match: 9. Germline assignment: CDR1 SGHTA and CDR2 FQGNSA. In DNA form, the CDR3 reads TGTGCCAGCAGCTCCGGAGTAGCGGGGGGGCCAACAGATACGCAGTATTTT. Its translation: CASSSGVAGGPTDTQYF.

The chain employs TRBV9 and TRBJ2-1, with 11 bases fitting TRBD2. Trimming at V came to 2 bases and at J to 5 bases, leaving 6 bases not matched to a gene. CDR3 length: 16 residues. Germline V CDR1 and CDR2: SGDLS, YYNGEE. The CDR3 protein is CASSVLAGGSNNEQFF. The CDR3 coding sequence is TGTGCCAGCAGCGTCTTAGCGGGGGGGTCGAACAATGAGCAGTTCTTC.

The chain uses TRBV10-3 and TRBJ2-7; possible D gene TRBD2, 5 bases. The V gene lost 0 bases and the J gene lost 9 bases, with 9 bases spanning the gap. There are 12 residues in the CDR3. Germline CDR1 ENHRY, CDR2 SYGVKD. CDR3 protein: CAISESGGVQYF. The CDR3 nucleotides are TGTGCCATCAGTGAGTCCGGAGGCGTGCAGTACTTC.

This clone has just one count. This chain joins TRBV5-1 and TRBJ2-7; 11 nucleotides align to TRBD2. The CDR3 sequence is 15 residues long. The V gene end was trimmed by 0 bases and the J gene end by 4 bases; junction bases not matched to a gene: 3. The germline V gene has CDR1 SGHRS and CDR2 YFSETQ. CDR3 protein: CASSLVLAGGYEQYF. CDR3 sequence (DNA): TGCGCCAGCAGCTTGGTTCTAGCGGGGGGTTACGAGCAGTACTTC.

The V gene is TRBV5-1, the J gene TRBJ2-7, with D tentatively TRBD1 or TRBD2 (7 bases each). The CDR3 totals 15 residues. The germline V gene encodes CDR1 SGHRS and CDR2 YFSETQ. V was clipped by 2 bases and J by 6 bases, with 18 bases between them. DNA for the CDR3: TGCGCCAGCAGCTTCACTTCGGACAGGACTAGCGAGCAGTACTTC. It translates to CASSFTSDRTSEQYF.

The chain recombines TRBV29-1 with TRBJ1-2; D is undetermined. V lost 4 bases and J 4 bases, leaving 16 bases between the germline ends. CDR1 and CDR2 (germline): SQVTM, ANQGSEA. The CDR3 covers 14 residues. CDR3 sequence (DNA): TGCAGCGTTGCATTTCGCCAGATCTTCTATGGCTACACCTTC. Encoded protein: CSVAFRQIFYGYTF.

The sample holds a few counts of this clone. V gene TRBV7-9 combines with J gene TRBJ1-1, with 7 bases lining up with TRBD1. V dropped 5 bases and J dropped 8; count of bases not matched to a gene: 8. The CDR3 is 13 residues long. From germline, CDR1 is SEHNR and CDR2 FQNEAQ (reference sequence). The CDR3 region has the DNA TGTGCCAGCAGCCCAGACAGGGCCTTCGAAGCTTTCTTT. Its translation is CASSPDRAFEAFF.

The V and J genes are TRBV23-1 and TRBJ2-1, with 10 bases identical to TRBD1. TRBV23-1 falls under the ORF class, with uncertain function. This CDR3 spans 17 amino acids. J gave up 5 bases and V 4 bases, and 11 bases lay outside the gene matches. CDR3 in amino acids: CASSPPEGQGVHNEQFF. The CDR3, as DNA: TGCGCCAGCAGTCCACCTGAAGGACAGGGGGTACACAATGAGCAGTTCTTC.

This chain connects TRBV19 to TRBJ1-5; 9 bases map to TRBD1. CDR1 LNHDA and CDR2 SQIVND come from the germline V gene (reference sequence). The CDR3 totals 15 residues. J lost 6 bases, V lost 3 bases, and 6 bases had no gene match. CDR3 protein: CASSIPGQGTQPQHF. In nucleotides, the CDR3 is TGTGCCAGTAGTATTCCGGGACAGGGCACTCAGCCCCAGCATTTT.

The rearrangement uses TRBV6-5 and TRBJ2-5; 8 positions match TRBD1. Germline CDR1 MNHEY, CDR2 SVGAGI. J was trimmed by 5 bases and V by 10 bases; bases with no gene match: 9. This CDR3 has 13 residues. The CDR3 nucleotides are TGTGCCACGACAGGGGACGGGTGGGAGACCCAGTACTTC. Its translation is CATTGDGWETQYF.

The rearrangement uses TRBV29-1 and TRBJ1-2; 10 bases match TRBD1. Trimming cost V 1 base and J 3 bases; bases outside gene matches: 14. CDR1 and CDR2 (germline): SQVTM, ANQGSEA. This CDR3 spans 18 amino acids. The CDR3 spells CSVEGGTGAAGKDYGYTF. The CDR3 DNA sequence: TGCAGCGTTGAAGGTGGGACAGGGGCTGCGGGTAAGGACTATGGCTACACCTTC. Combining the CDR3 with reference TRBV29-1 and TRBJ1-2 gives the whole variable domain SAVISQKPSRDICQRGTSLTIQCQVDSQVTMMFWYRQQPGQSLTLIATANQGSEATYESGFVIDKFPISRPNLTFSTLTVSNMSPEDSSIYLCSVEGGTGAAGKDYGYTFGSGTRLTVV.

The rearrangement links TRBV15 to TRBJ2-5, with TRBD1 matching 8 bases. The V and J ends lost 4 bases and 4 bases, in that order; junction bases with no gene match: 20. CDR3 size: 19 residues. CDR1 and CDR2 (germline): LNHNV, YYDKDF (reference sequence). In DNA form, the CDR3 reads TGTGCCACCAGCACTTCTAGGACAGGGCCCCGTAGTGGCGTAGAGACCCAGTACTTC. Protein: CATSTSRTGPRSGVETQYF.